These 8 T cell receptor beta chains originate from one sample sequenced in a study of T cell responses to AZD1222 COVID-19 vaccine. Profiling relied on immunoSEQ multiplex PCR, and the TCRdb table lists in-frame clones only, not all of them. In the table there are about 120,000 clones, around 94% of which are singletons. Sequenced here: peripheral blood, sampled 28 days after the second AZD1222 dose. These TCRs come from an adult who received the AZD1222 COVID-19 vaccine.

Written as DNA, the CDR3 is TGTGCCAGCAGATACCTAGGGGTGGTGAACACTGAAGCTTTCTTT. This gives the protein CASRYLGVVNTEAFF. This chain links TRBV27 with TRBJ1-1; D possibly corresponds to TRBD1 (5 bases). CDR1 is MNHEY, CDR2 SMNVEV, per germline (reference sequence). The V end was cut by 6 bases, the J end by 0 bases, with 14 bases between. The CDR3 covers 15 residues.

This chain joins TRBV18 and TRBJ2-3; tentatively, D is TRBD2 (5 bases). CDR3 length: 15 residues. V was cut by 6 bases and J by 4 bases, with 17 bases left in between. Germline V gene sequence: CDR1 KGHSH, CDR2 LQKENI. CDR3 amino acids: CASSRTSDGADTQYF. CDR3 coding DNA: TGTGCCAGCTCGCGCACTAGTGACGGGGCAGATACGCAGTATTTT.

A few counts support this clone. The chain uses TRBV27 and TRBJ1-1; D gene uncertain. This CDR3 contains 12 residues. Germline V gene data show CDR1 as MNHEY and CDR2 as SMNVEV (reference sequence). V was shortened by 8 bases and J by 7 bases, with 14 bases between the two germline ends. CDR3: CASWIGGLEAFF. The CDR3 DNA follows: TGTGCCAGCTGGATCGGCGGCCTTGAAGCTTTCTTT.

V and J are TRBV19 and TRBJ1-2, with a weak D call TRBD1 (6 bases). This CDR3 has 15 amino acids. CDR1 is LNHDA and CDR2 is SQIVND in the germline V gene (reference sequence). The germline V and J ends were trimmed by 9 bases and 3 bases, with 20 bases remaining between them. In DNA form, the CDR3 reads TGTGCCAGCCATGTGGGGGACACCGGTGACTATGGCTACACCTTC. This codes for CASHVGDTGDYGYTF. The full variable domain, rest sourced from reference TRBV19 and TRBJ1-2, is DGGITQSPKYLFRKEGQNVTLSCEQNLNHDAMYWYRQDPGQGLRLIYYSQIVNDFQKGDIAEGYSVSREKKESFPLTVTSAQKNPTAFYLCASHVGDTGDYGYTFGSGTRLTVV.

The J gene is TRBJ1-5, the V gene TRBV19; D is perhaps TRBD1 (6 bases). CDR1 LNHDA and CDR2 SQIVND come from the germline V gene (reference sequence). CDR3 length: 16 residues. V lost 5 bases and J 5 bases, leaving 19 bases between the germline ends. CDR3: CASSAYLGGAHQPQHF. The CDR3 region has the DNA TGTGCCAGTAGTGCCTACCTTGGGGGGGCCCATCAGCCCCAGCATTTT. The variable domain in full, completed from reference TRBV19 and TRBJ1-5, reads DGGITQSPKYLFRKEGQNVTLSCEQNLNHDAMYWYRQDPGQGLRLIYYSQIVNDFQKGDIAEGYSVSREKKESFPLTVTSAQKNPTAFYLCASSAYLGGAHQPQHFGDGTRLSIL.

This rearrangement joins TRBV19 to TRBJ1-5, with unresolved D. Trimming cost V 1 base and J 7 bases, with 14 bases left between them. The CDR3 contains 15 residues. The V gene's germline CDR1 is LNHDA and CDR2 SQIVND (reference sequence). The CDR3 region has the DNA TGTGCCAGTAGTATAGGGGTCCCTTCCGGGCAGCCCCAGCATTTT. Its protein product is CASSIGVPSGQPQHF.

This clone was counted a few times. The chain employs TRBV19 and TRBJ1-5; 10 nucleotides agree with TRBD1. The CDR3 extends over 18 amino acids. Trimming cost V 2 bases and J 3 bases; bases outside gene matches: 10. The V gene's germline CDR1 is LNHDA and CDR2 SQIVND (reference sequence). The CDR3 DNA is TGTGCCAGTAGTATACCAACGCGGGACAGGGGTCTCAATCAGCCCCAGCATTTT. It translates to CASSIPTRDRGLNQPQHF.

V usage is TRBV2 and J usage is TRBJ1-4, with D uncertain. This CDR3 contains 13 residues. CDR1 and CDR2 from the germline V gene are SNHLY and FYNNEI. The V gene lost 11 bases and the J gene lost 6 bases, with 16 bases spanning the gap. DNA of the CDR3: TGTGCCTCGGGCCCCGTTGTTTATGAAAAACTGTTTTTT. As protein: CASGPVVYEKLFF.